One sample yielded the 23 T cell receptor beta chains listed below, sequenced in a study of blood T cells in healthy people across ages. Next came a second PCR, run for about 7 to 12 cycles, which used a sample-barcoded 5' primer along with a J-beta primer mix. MiXCR, applied by TCRdb to the 5' RACE reads, yields one record per CDR3 protein. This sample carries 700,000 to 1,000,000 distinct CDR3 sequences, approximately 48% of them seen once, and the ten largest clones take approximately 19%. Specimen: blood. All receptors come from a man aged 55 to 70 in good health.

Only a few counts were recorded for this clonotype. The gene calls are TRBV12-3 or TRBV12-4 and TRBJ2-1; TRBD1 or TRBD2 may be the D gene (5 bases each). This CDR3 region has 11 residues. V lost 5 bases to trimming and J lost 13 bases, with 12 bases between them. The DNA for the CDR3 is TGTGCCAGCAGTCCGGGACCCCCCCAGTTCTTC. Its translation is CASSPGPPQFF.

V gene TRBV10-3 combines with J gene TRBJ2-2, with D tentatively TRBD2 (6 bases). The germline V and J ends were trimmed by 2 bases and 6 bases, with 10 bases remaining between them. Germline CDR1 is ENHRY and CDR2 is SYGVKD. The CDR3 contains 14 residues. The CDR3, as DNA: TGTGCCATCAGTGAGAGGGGAGGACCCGGGGAGCTGTTTTTT. Its protein product is CAISERGGPGELFF.

This clonotype was observed once. The chain joins TRBV7-2 to TRBJ2-2; no firm D call. The CDR3 spans 17 residues. CDR1 is SGHTA, CDR2 FQGNSA, per germline. V was clipped by 1 base and J by 4 bases, with 16 bases between them. The CDR3 sequence is CASSLGLGSGPTGELFF. The CDR3 coding sequence is TGTGCCAGCAGCTTAGGTCTGGGGTCAGGCCCCACCGGGGAGCTGTTTTTT.

This clonotype turned up a few times. The rearrangement links TRBV12-3 or TRBV12-4 to TRBJ2-5; D may be TRBD1 or TRBD2 (5 bases each). The CDR3 consists of 14 residues. V gave up 6 bases and J gave up 0 bases, with 11 bases separating them. The CDR3: CASSPGTDQETQYF. The DNA for the CDR3 is TGTGCCAGCAGCCCGGGGACGGACCAAGAGACCCAGTACTTC.

This clonotype was seen a handful of times. The chain recombines TRBV7-9 with TRBJ1-2, with D possibly being TRBD1 (5 bases). CDR1 is SEHNR, CDR2 FQNEAQ, per germline (reference sequence). Between the trimmed V and J ends, which lost 6 bases and 7 bases, there was a span of 9 bases. CDR3 length: 11 amino acids. CDR3 loop: CASRFGGGYTF. The CDR3 DNA follows: TGTGCCAGCAGATTCGGGGGTGGCTACACCTTC.

This clonotype appeared a single time. The chain employs TRBV20-1 and TRBJ2-3, with 15 bases matching TRBD2. Germline values: CDR1 DFQATT, CDR2 SNEGSKA (reference sequence). V dropped 5 bases and J dropped 0; count of bases not matched to a gene: 3. The CDR3 is made up of 16 amino acids. The CDR3, as DNA: TGCAGTGCTTTTGGGACTAGCGGGGGGAGCACAGATACGCAGTATTTT. As protein: CSAFGTSGGSTDTQYF.

In this sample, this clonotype turned up a few times. This chain connects TRBV12-3 or TRBV12-4 to TRBJ1-1; D remains unclear. V was clipped by 2 bases and J by 2 bases, with 6 bases between them. The CDR3 runs to 13 residues. The CDR3 region has the DNA TGTGCCAGCAGTTTACGACTTAACACTGAAGCTTTCTTT. It translates to CASSLRLNTEAFF.

This chain joins TRBV7-2 and TRBJ1-1; 9 nucleotides agree with TRBD1. This CDR3 contains 14 residues. V lost 5 bases to trimming and J lost 8 bases; unmatched junction nucleotides: 9. Germline V gene data show CDR1 as SGHTA and CDR2 as FQGNSA. CDR3 region: CASSRVQGASEAFF. CDR3 DNA: TGTGCCAGCAGCCGTGTACAGGGGGCATCAGAAGCTTTCTTT.

Remarks on this clonotype: Mismatch with germline at one junction end may stem from a read error. The chain employs TRBV6-2 or TRBV6-3 and TRBJ2-7; D is perhaps TRBD1 (6 bases). Germline CDR1 MNHEY, CDR2 SVGEGT. The CDR3 spans 14 residues. The DNA for the CDR3 is TGTGCCAGCAGTACCCCGGGACACAGCTACGAGCGGTACTTC. Translated: CASSTPGHSYERYF.

A word on this clonotype: The junction does not match germline at one end; this may be a read error. This rearrangement joins TRBV7-8 to TRBJ2-1; the D gene is possibly TRBD2 (5 bases). The V gene's germline CDR1 is SGHVS and CDR2 FQNEAQ. There are 14 residues in the CDR3. CDR3 amino acids: CASSAGLTYNGQFF. The CDR3 DNA follows: TGTGCCAGCAGCGCCGGACTGACATACAATGGGCAGTTCTTC.

Turning to this clonotype: A much bigger clone sits one base away, suggesting this may be a read error. This chain links TRBV29-1 with TRBJ2-1; 8 bases fit TRBD2. This CDR3 comprises 15 residues. Germline CDR1 SQVTM, CDR2 ANQGSEA. The V gene end was trimmed by 1 base and the J gene end by 4 bases; junction bases not matched to a gene: 6. As DNA, the CDR3 is TGCAGCGTTGAAGTTATCGGGGGGGTTTACAATGAGCAGTTCTTC. This encodes CSVEVIGGVYNEQFF.

The chain recombines TRBV7-3 with TRBJ2-7, with a weak D call TRBD1 (5 bases). V gave up 2 bases and J gave up 3 bases, with 8 bases separating them. Germline V gives CDR1 SGHTA, CDR2 FQGTGA. CDR3 size: 13 residues. The CDR3 DNA reads as TGTGCCAGCAGCTTATACCAGGGCTACGAGCAGTACTTC. This gives the protein CASSLYQGYEQYF.

V gene TRBV18 combines with J gene TRBJ1-5; D is undetermined. The length of the CDR3 is 13 residues. V was clipped by 3 bases and J by 3 bases, with 6 bases between them. Per the germline V gene, CDR1 is KGHSH and CDR2 is LQKENI. CDR3 region: CASSPTDNQPQHF. CDR3 bases: TGTGCCAGCTCACCCACGGACAATCAGCCCCAGCATTTT.

This clonotype came up a few times. V usage is TRBV29-1 and J usage is TRBJ2-2; the D is unclear. V was trimmed by 8 bases and J by 7 bases, leaving 14 bases between them. Per the germline V gene, CDR1 is SQVTM and CDR2 is ANQGSEA. This CDR3 has 12 amino acids. CDR3 loop: CSISSWDGELFF. CDR3 in DNA: TGCAGCATAAGCAGTTGGGACGGGGAGCTGTTTTTT.

V gene TRBV20-1 combines with J gene TRBJ1-4, with D maybe TRBD1 (5 bases). CDR3 length: 13 residues. Trimming took 5 bases from V and 0 from J, leaving 7 bases between them. The germline CDR1 and CDR2 sequences are DFQATT and SNEGSKA (reference sequence). In nucleotides, the CDR3 is TGCAGTGCTCGACAGACAACTAATGAAAAACTGTTTTTT. Translating gives CSARQTTNEKLFF.

This rearrangement joins TRBV4-3 to TRBJ2-1; D possibly matches TRBD1 or TRBD2 (6 bases each). V lost 1 base, J lost 12 bases, and 13 bases lay in between. This CDR3 has 13 amino acids. The germline V gene encodes CDR1 LGHNA and CDR2 YSLEER. In DNA, the CDR3 is TGCGCCAGCAGCCAAGGGGTGGGGGGCCTGCAGTTCTTC. It yields the protein CASSQGVGGLQFF.

To note about this clonotype: At one boundary the junction diverges from the germline segment, which might be a read error. V and J are TRBV12-3 or TRBV12-4 and TRBJ1-5, with unresolved D. This CDR3 contains 14 residues. This chain's CDR3 is CASSLKGSNQPRHF. The CDR3 region has the DNA TGTGCCAGCAGTTTAAAAGGGAGCAATCAGCCCCGGCATTTT.

As for this clonotype: A much larger clonotype is one base distant, so this may be a read error. The chain joins TRBV7-2 to TRBJ1-2, with TRBD1 matching 7 bases. CDR1 and CDR2 (germline): SGHTA, FQGNSA. V lost 5 bases to trimming and J lost 7 bases; unmatched junction nucleotides: 16. The CDR3 is 16 amino acids. Written as DNA, the CDR3 is TGTGCCAGCAGCAAAGGGGGTGAGGGGGCCCTCTGTGGCTACACCTTC. Its protein product is CASSKGGEGALCGYTF.

The sample holds many counts of this clonotype. The CDR3 DNA sequence: TGTGCCAGCAGTTTTAACCGACGGGGGGAGCAGTACTTC. Encoded protein: CASSFNRRGEQYF. The rearrangement joins TRBV27 to TRBJ2-7, with D tentatively TRBD2 (6 bases). CDR1 is MNHEY and CDR2 is SMNVEV in the germline V gene (reference sequence). V was pared by 3 bases and J by 7 bases, with 13 bases between. The CDR3 is 13 residues long.

The rearrangement links TRBV2 to TRBJ1-1; D unresolved. Trimming stripped 8 bases from V and 11 bases from J, with 15 bases between. Germline CDR1 and CDR2: SNHLY and FYNNEI. This CDR3 has 11 residues. CDR3 region: CASAGRVEAFF. The CDR3 coding sequence is TGTGCCAGCGCCGGGAGGGTGGAGGCTTTCTTT.

The chain is built from TRBV7-2 and TRBJ2-4; 9 bases align to TRBD2. The DNA end favors TRBJ2-7, so the J call may be wrong. Germline-derived CDR1 and CDR2 are SGHTA and FQGNSA. The CDR3 has 14 residues. The CDR3 sequence is CASSLERGVYEQYF. DNA for the CDR3: TGTGCCAGCAGCTTAGAGCGGGGGGTTTACGAGCAGTACTTC.

This clonotype was counted only a few times. The J gene is TRBJ2-7, the V gene TRBV20-1; a possible D gene is TRBD1 (5 bases). V was trimmed by 3 bases and J by 4 bases, leaving 10 bases between them. CDR3 size: 12 residues. Germline CDR1 is DFQATT and CDR2 is SNEGSKA (reference sequence). The CDR3 bases are TGCAGTGCTAGCGCTCAGGGTTACGAGCAGTACTTC. This encodes CSASAQGYEQYF.

Written as DNA, the CDR3 is TGTGCCAGCAGTAGGTACGCTGAAGCTTTCTTT. Protein sequence: CASSRYAEAFF. This chain uses TRBV6-6 with TRBJ1-1, with D uncertain. V lost 5 bases and J 6 bases, leaving 7 bases between the germline ends. The CDR3 runs 11 residues. Looked up from germline, CDR1 is MNHNY and CDR2 is SVGAGI (reference sequence).